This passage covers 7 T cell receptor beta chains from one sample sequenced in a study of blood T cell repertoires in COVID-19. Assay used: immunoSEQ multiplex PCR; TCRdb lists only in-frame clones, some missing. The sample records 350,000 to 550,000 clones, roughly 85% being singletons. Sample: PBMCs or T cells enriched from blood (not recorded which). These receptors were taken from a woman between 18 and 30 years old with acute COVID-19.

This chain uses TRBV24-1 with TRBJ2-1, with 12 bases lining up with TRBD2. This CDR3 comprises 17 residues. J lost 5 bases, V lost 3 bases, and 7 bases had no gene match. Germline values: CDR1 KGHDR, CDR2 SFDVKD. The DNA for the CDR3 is TGTGCCACCAGTGATCCCGGACTAGCGGGAAGGGACAATGAGCAGTTCTTC. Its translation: CATSDPGLAGRDNEQFF.

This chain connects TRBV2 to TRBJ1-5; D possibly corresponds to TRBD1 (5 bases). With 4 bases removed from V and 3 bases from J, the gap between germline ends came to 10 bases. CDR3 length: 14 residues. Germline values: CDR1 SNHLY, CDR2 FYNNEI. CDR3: CASSAGFDNQPQHF. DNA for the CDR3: TGTGCCAGCAGTGCAGGGTTTGACAATCAGCCCCAGCATTTT. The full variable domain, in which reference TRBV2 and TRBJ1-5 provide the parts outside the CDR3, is EPEVTQTPSHQVTQMGQEVILRCVPISNHLYFYWYRQILGQKVEFLVSFYNNEISEKSEIFDDQFSVERPDGSNFTLKIRSTKLEDSAMYFCASSAGFDNQPQHFGDGTRLSIL.

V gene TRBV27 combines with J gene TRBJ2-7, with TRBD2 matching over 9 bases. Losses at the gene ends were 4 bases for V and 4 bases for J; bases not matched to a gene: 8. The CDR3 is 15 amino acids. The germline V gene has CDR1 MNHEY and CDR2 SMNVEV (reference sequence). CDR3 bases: TGTGCCAGCAGTTCGAGGGGCGGGAGGGCGTACGAGCAGTACTTC. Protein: CASSSRGGRAYEQYF.

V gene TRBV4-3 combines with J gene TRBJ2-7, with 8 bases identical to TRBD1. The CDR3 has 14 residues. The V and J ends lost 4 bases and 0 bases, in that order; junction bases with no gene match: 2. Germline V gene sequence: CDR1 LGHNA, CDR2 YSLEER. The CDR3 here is CASSRDRSSYEQYF. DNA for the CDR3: TGCGCCAGCAGCCGGGACAGGAGCTCCTACGAGCAGTACTTC.

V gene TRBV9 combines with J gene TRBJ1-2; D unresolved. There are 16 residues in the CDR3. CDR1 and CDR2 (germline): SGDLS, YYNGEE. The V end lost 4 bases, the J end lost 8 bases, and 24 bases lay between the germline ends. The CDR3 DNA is TGTGCCAGCAGCCCCTCCCTTGGCGGGTTGGGAGACGGCTACACCTTC. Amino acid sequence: CASSPSLGGLGDGYTF.

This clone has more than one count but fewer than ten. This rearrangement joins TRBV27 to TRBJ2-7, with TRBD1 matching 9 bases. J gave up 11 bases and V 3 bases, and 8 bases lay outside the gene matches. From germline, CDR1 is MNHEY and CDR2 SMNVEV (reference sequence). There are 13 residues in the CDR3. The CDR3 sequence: CASSFSADRGKYF. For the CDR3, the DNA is TGTGCCAGCAGTTTTTCCGCGGACAGGGGAAAGTACTTC.

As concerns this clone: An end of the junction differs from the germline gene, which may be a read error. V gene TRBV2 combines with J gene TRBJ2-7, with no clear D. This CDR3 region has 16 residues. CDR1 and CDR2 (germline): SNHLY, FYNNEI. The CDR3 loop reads CASREDAAVSSYEQYF. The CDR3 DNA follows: TGTGCCAGCAGGGAAGACGCGGCAGTCAGCTCCTACGAGCAGTACTTC.